This TCR beta chain was captured by sequencing in a study of cytotoxic CD8 clonotypes in ibrutinib-treated CLL. Findings and caveats of the study: Clonality measured at baseline exceeded age-matched healthy donors, tracking circulating CD8+ T-cell counts.

Depths of 1 in 200,000 to 1 in 1 million T cells were the sequencing target. Clones were read by immunoSEQ multiplex PCR, and TCRdb kept only the in-frame ones, dropping some. Counted here are around 150,000 clones, 80% occurring once; the ten biggest clones make up 7.6%. Details on this clone: What it binds is not known.

The TCR was taken from a human donor with chronic lymphocytic leukemia. The sample here was PBMCs, taken after 36 months of ibrutinib treatment.

CDR3 loop: CASSSRDPRRSDTQYF. As DNA, the CDR3 is TGCGCCAGCAGCTCCCGGGACCCCCGGAGGTCAGATACGCAGTATTTT. The chain joins TRBV5-1 to TRBJ2-3, with D possibly being TRBD1 or TRBD2 (5 bases each). Trimming shortened V by 3 bases and J by 4 bases, and 18 bases separated the two germline ends. There are 16 residues in the CDR3. Germline V gene lookup returns CDR1 SGHRS and CDR2 YFSETQ.